This TCR beta chain was recorded in a study of long-term antiretroviral therapy in people with HIV. Runs used v3.0 of the immunoSEQ assay and were done at survey level. Sequencing was directed toward about 40,000-55,000 T-cell genomes in each sample. Libraries were prepared by immunoSEQ multiplex PCR; TCRdb keeps only in-frame clonotypes and omits some of them. The table shows 20,000 to 25,000 clones, with approximately 91% occurring only once. Each donor had at least one pre-ART and at least two post-ART PBMC samples. With respect to this clone: Its cognate antigen is unknown.

The CDR3 spans 15 residues. With V trimmed by 4 bases and J by 6 bases, 13 bases remained unmatched. Germline loops: CDR1 SGDLS, CDR2 YYNGEE. Study results and limitations: Dominating the repertoire at all time points were the clones that expanded before ART. Repertoires looked antigen-experienced, with only a slight naive shift after ART.

The specimen was unsorted PBMCs, collected 0.6 years after starting antiretroviral therapy. This receptor was obtained from a man aged 55 to 70 with HIV. The chain has TRBV9 and TRBJ2-7; 7 bases fit TRBD1. Here the CDR3 DNA reads TGTGCCAGCAGCCTCTATGACAGGGCGTTCTCCGAGCAGTACTTC. Translated, it gives CASSLYDRAFSEQYF.